This T cell receptor (beta chain) was identified during a study of cytomegalovirus exposure and HLA in healthy donors (dated by TCRdb to about 2017). About the investigation overall: According to an earlier analysis of around 600 of the donors, some 180 million T cells yielded over 100 million unique TCR beta sequences and about 300 Gb of sequence data. Rather than drawing on any new phenotypic data, the later analysis identified candidate immune exposures from TCR beta sequences and the way those sequences occurred across donors. Four to six DR-DQ haplotypes were handled as single units for association and clustering, since linkage in the cohort was strong. Around 320 gigabases of sequencing data and 70 million to 100 million unique TCR sequences were included in an early release covering over 600 HLA-typed donors. To predict cytomegalovirus infection status, the study combined high-throughput TCR immunosequencing, statistical association of individual TCRs with disease status, and machine learning. Using immunosequencing, the study profiled T cell repertoires from approximately 700 subjects and related those repertoires to cytomegalovirus serostatus. Every discovery cohort repertoire had been produced on one sequencing platform. Both class I and class II loci were covered by HLA typing, at four-digit resolution. Typing coverage varied by locus: about 620-630 donors for A, B, C, DRB1 and DQB1; approximately 500 for DQA1; more than 600 for DPA1; roughly 450 for DPB1. In an earlier analysis of 587 of the donors, high-throughput TCR beta sequencing was used to judge whether each TCR beta V gene segment behaved as functional or pseudogenic. Among the approximately 400 genotyped donors, around 81% belonged to the genetic ancestry cluster associated with self-reported Caucasian donors. Donor age, sex, ethnicity and CMV serostatus were collected together with the repertoire data. The study aimed to test whether cataloging public T cell receptors could reveal signatures of past pathogen exposure. Genome-wide SNP genotypes for about 55% of the 666 donors were used in a later genetic analysis, which treated that subset as a discovery cohort. Along with the roughly 670-subject first cohort, a separate validation cohort of over 90 different subjects was used. A later analysis re-examined previously published TCR beta repertoires from more than 600 donors and added high-resolution HLA genotyping to investigate patterns of TCR occurrence. Among 300 to 500 genotyped donors of the cohort, an average of about 240,000 unique TCR beta nucleotide sequences was sequenced per donor, of which about 19% were non-productive.

The cohort consisted of 650 to 700 healthy bone marrow donors. All cohort members were sampled while nominally healthy, although unrecorded immune exposures were likely present. The donor was CMV seropositive and belonged to the group of more than 250 seropositive cohort members. Each donor provided a peripheral blood sample, and peripheral blood mononuclear cells were used for TCR beta sequencing. Genomic DNA was extracted from the blood cell samples with the Qiagen DNeasy Blood Extraction Kit. V lost 1 base and J lost 6 bases; the stretch between them is 22 bases long. Reading the germline V gene gives CDR1 SGHNT and CDR2 YENEEA. Its CDR3 holds 17 amino acids, cysteine through valine. Kept here is only the CDR3 DNA, which spans 51 bases and is read in frame from base 1. Summary of the overall study and its limitations: This cohort had only TCR beta chains sequenced, and the lack of alpha or paired-chain data limited which features could be detected. V-gene and J-gene trimming of TCR beta chains was associated with a missense DCLRE1C variant in a later genetic analysis, and the association was replicated in an independent cohort. The sequencing pipeline was judged likely to have produced a cluster of highly shared sequence variants as a technical artifact. A further reported finding was that TCR beta sequences accurately predicted the HLA-A and HLA-B alleles for most subjects in the first cohort. Because HLA typing was unavailable for some donors at each locus, only the typed subset was used in association tests. According to a later analysis, parvovirus B19, influenza, CMV and Epstein-Barr virus appeared linked to several top co-occurrence clusters. A later analysis found that most CMV-associated TCR beta chains appeared HLA-restricted, with HLA associations seemingly driven largely by CMV exposure. A later analysis associated around 16,000 TCR beta sequences with specific HLA alleles at a false discovery rate of 0.05. A later genetic analysis reported fewer N-insertions in productive TCRs among donors in an Asian-associated ancestry cluster than the roughly 620-donor mean. Compared with equally common non-associated chains, HLA-associated TCR beta chains in a later analysis were more clonally expanded and had lower generation probabilities. Because counts were too low, under 20 rarely observed V segments, including chromosome 9 orphons, were left out of the earlier analysis of 500 to 750 of the donors. Presence/absence analyses assumed roughly uniform sequencing depth across donors, an assumption that may not hold. A few of the identified cytomegalovirus-associated TCR beta chains were confirmed in vitro to be specific for cytomegalovirus antigens. Across donors, most TCR sequences were observed very rarely, whereas some public TCRs were present in many individuals. In the study, around 160 TCR beta chains were listed as associated with cytomegalovirus. Some IMGT-functional V segments, including TRBV6-2 and TRBV6-3, could not be told apart with the 87-base-pair reads, so those segments were excluded. Broadly in line with IMGT annotations, most TCR beta V segments showed up in productive rearrangements about 90% or about 30% of the time in an earlier analysis of 450 to 750 of the donors. Cytomegalovirus status was reported to be diagnosed by the classifier with high specificity and sensitivity in both the original and validation cohorts. Correlated functional status among segregating V segments might be attributable to linkage disequilibrium, but an unknown experimental factor could not be ruled out. A later analysis found that TCR association rates varied across HLA loci, with DRB1 alleles showing the most associated TCRs and HLA-C alleles the fewest. It was suggested by the authors that the approach could potentially be generalized to other disease states and immunological phenotypes. The only immune exposure information available for the cohort was CMV serostatus. When HLA alleles, especially DR and DQ, strongly co-occurred, attributing TCR associations to individual alleles was difficult.

The library was obtained by the immunoSEQ multiplex PCR assay. The multiplex PCR relied on a mix of 60 forward primers for TCR Vbeta segments and 13 reverse primers for TCR Jbeta segments. The CDR3 region of rearranged TCR beta genes was amplified from genomic DNA with a multiplex PCR assay. Amplified TCR beta libraries were sequenced as 87-base-pair reads on the Illumina HiSeq System. Per the source publication's procedure: In a later analysis, some 80 million unique TCR beta chains were counted across the roughly 670 repertoires, and roughly 10 million of these chains were shared by at least two donors. Raw reads were error-corrected and collapsed into unique sequences by a nearest-neighbor algorithm in which closely related sequences were merged to remove PCR and sequencing errors. V, D and J gene segments were assigned by aligning CDR3 sequences to IMGT reference sequences. Each retained sequence needed at least a six-nucleotide match to both a V gene segment and a J gene segment. Rearrangements were classified as productive when the CDR3 lacked stop codons and remained in frame with V and J, and all other rearrangements were classified as non-productive. CDR3 was defined according to IMGT convention as the region running from the second conserved V-encoded cysteine to the conserved J-encoded phenylalanine. Sequences without an unambiguous match to a single V gene segment were excluded from the earlier analysis of over 500 of the donors. In an earlier analysis of several hundred of the donors, V segments were called functional above 56.7% productive rearrangements and were called segregating when the between-donor standard deviation exceeded 5%. A statistical classification framework was built to diagnose cytomegalovirus status from the catalog of TCR beta chain sequences. In a later analysis, TCR nucleotide sequences were compared against IMGT/GENE-DB human TR gene sequences so that V and J genes could be assigned. A later analysis assigned CDR3 sequences and most-parsimonious VDJ recombination scenarios with the TCRdist pipeline. In a later analysis, each TCR beta chain was defined by its CDR3 amino acid sequence together with its V-gene family, and reads without a unique V-gene family were excluded. A later analysis removed 592 highly shared, low-generation-probability nucleotide sequences to deal with suspected cross-contamination and a sequencing artifact. A later analysis calculated a clonal expansion index for each public chain from normalized within-repertoire ranks of inferred template counts. Generation probabilities in a later analysis came from a VDJ recombination model fitted to out-of-frame rearrangements, and those results were checked against IGoR. In a later analysis, TCR-TCR, TCR-HLA and TCR-CMV co-occurrence was scored with hypergeometric tests, and a repertoire-size bias correction was applied to TCR pairs. To estimate false discovery rates, a later analysis permuted the HLA or CMV assignments 20 times. In a later analysis, co-occurring TCRs were grouped using DBSCAN, and TCRdist sequence similarity was added for clustering within HLA-allele-positive subsets. Co-occurrence clustering excluded repertoires with fewer than 30,000 or more than 120,000 public chains, plus five with anomalous nucleotide sharing. Here the immuneACCESS table is served through TCRdb, limited to in-frame sequences with V and J called. Missing clones are a known gap in these copies; in checked studies unresolved V genes cover under half, and the rest lacks a known reason. That table furnishes V, J and clone size, whereas the DNA furnished D and trimming. In this sample the table shows about 190,000 clones, approximately 81% of which occur a single time. The top ten clonotypes cover around 2% of the sample.

This clone was counted only a few times. The antigen this receptor binds is unknown. No quality values exist for individual bases; no much larger clone is one base distant. The rearranged segments are TRBV11-3 and TRBJ2-7, with a weak D call of TRBD1 (5 bases match). The receptor's source is a young woman in good health and CMV-seropositive. Sequencing used PBMCs. The CDR3 region: CASSLGIWGPRPGEQYV. The sequenced DNA: TGTGCCAGCAGCTTAGGGATTTGGGGCCCCAGGCCGGGCGAGCAGTACGTC.